This passage covers 13 T cell receptor beta chains from one sample sequenced in a study of regulatory T cells in long-lasting Graves disease. The time point was: newly diagnosed GD, antithyroid drugs for less than 3 months. RNA isolated from PBMCs was used to make the TCR library. TCR beta libraries were built with iRepertoire HTBI primers and Arm-PCR of CDR3 regions. A single record per CDR3 protein comes from TCRdb applying MiXCR to the multiplex PCR reads. This table has over 300,000 distinct CDR3 sequences, roughly a sixth appearing once. The sequencing here drew on peripheral blood mononuclear cells (PBMCs), taken at new diagnosis, from a patient treated with antithyroid drugs. The receptors shown here come from a female donor with Graves disease.

The sample holds a few counts of this clonotype. The junction departs from germline at one end; a sequencing error may be responsible. The V and J genes are TRBV12-3 or TRBV12-4 and TRBJ2-1, with D perhaps TRBD1 (6 bases). The CDR3 sequence is 15 residues long. As DNA, the CDR3 is TGTACCAGCAGATCCGCCCAGGGGTCTTACAATGAGCAGTTCTTC. Amino acids: CTSRSAQGSYNEQFF.

V is TRBV6-2 or TRBV6-3 and J is TRBJ2-1; the match to TRBD2 covers 12 bases. Germline CDR1 reads MNHEY; CDR2 reads SVGEGT. J was trimmed by 9 bases and V by 0 bases; bases with no gene match: 3. This CDR3 is 15 amino acids long. The CDR3 sequence is CASSYSASGRVEQFF. Written as DNA, the CDR3 is TGTGCCAGCAGTTACTCGGCTAGCGGGAGGGTTGAGCAGTTCTTC.

This clonotype was detected many times. The chain joins TRBV5-4 to TRBJ1-2; D is uncertain. Trimming pared 5 bases from V and 4 bases from J, leaving 12 bases between. Germline CDR1 SGHNT, CDR2 YYREEE (reference sequence). CDR3 length: 13 amino acids. The CDR3 here is CASRNGASYGYTF. In nucleotides, the CDR3 is TGTGCCAGCAGGAACGGAGCATCCTATGGCTACACCTTC.

This clonotype was detected many times. The chain uses TRBV13 and TRBJ2-7; 10 positions match TRBD1. The CDR3 sequence is 15 residues long. V lost 5 bases and J lost 0; bases outside the gene matches: 4. Germline loops: CDR1 PRHDT, CDR2 FYEKMQ (reference sequence). CDR3 bases: TGTGCCAGCAGCCGAAGGACAGGGGGCTCCTACGAGCAGTACTTC. It encodes CASSRRTGGSYEQYF.

This clonotype has a count of ten or more. V gene TRBV2 combines with J gene TRBJ1-6, with a weak D call TRBD1 (5 bases). CDR1 and CDR2 (germline): SNHLY, FYNNEI. CDR3 size: 15 residues. V was trimmed by 6 bases and J by 6 bases, leaving 15 bases between them. The CDR3 here is CASRGTGGGNSPLHF. CDR3 sequence (DNA): TGTGCCAGCAGGGGGACTGGCGGGGGTAATTCACCCCTCCACTTT.

In its sample, this clonotype was seen many times. The chain employs TRBV2 and TRBJ1-5; TRBD1 matches 7 bases. The CDR3 is made up of 15 amino acids. V lost 3 bases, J lost 3 bases, and 5 bases stayed unmatched. Germline assignment: CDR1 SNHLY and CDR2 FYNNEI. The CDR3 nucleotides read TGTGCCAGCAGTGAGATAAAGGGGGCCAATCAGCCCCAGCATTTT. Translation gives CASSEIKGANQPQHF.

The sample holds many counts of this clonotype. The V gene is TRBV7-9, the J gene TRBJ2-7; D is tentatively TRBD1 or TRBD2 (5 bases each). The CDR3 runs to 14 residues. With 4 bases removed from V and 3 bases from J, the gap between germline ends came to 13 bases. Germline CDR1 is SEHNR and CDR2 is FQNEAQ (reference sequence). The CDR3 DNA reads as TGTGCCAGCAGCTCCTCGGGACCGTACTACGAGCAGTACTTC. Translating gives CASSSSGPYYEQYF.

As regards this clonotype: One end of the junction fails to match germline, which may point to a read error. J is TRBJ2-4 and V is TRBV28, with D perhaps matching TRBD1 (5 bases). The CDR3 length is 13 residues. Germline lookup yields CDR1 MDHEN and CDR2 SYDVKM. CDR3 coding DNA: TGTGCCAACAGTTTAAGGGGAACAGACATTCAGTACTTC. Protein product: CANSLRGTDIQYF.

V is TRBV30 and J is TRBJ1-6; 8 bases are shared with TRBD1. The CDR3 runs to 14 residues. Germline CDR1 is GTSNPN and CDR2 is SVGIG (reference sequence). With 0 bases clipped from V and 6 bases from J, the junction kept 1 base outside the gene matches. CDR3 DNA: TGTGCCTGGAGTGTGGACAGGGTTAATTCACCCCTCCACTTT. Its translation is CAWSVDRVNSPLHF.

In its sample, this clonotype was seen a few times. The V call is TRBV25-1, the J call TRBJ1-1; D is perhaps TRBD1 (5 bases). The CDR3 is made up of 14 amino acids. The germline CDR1 and CDR2 sequences are MGHDK and SYGVNS. The V end was cut by 8 bases, the J end by 6 bases, with 19 bases between. The CDR3 loop is CASVPGGGRAEAFF. CDR3 DNA sequence: TGTGCCAGCGTCCCCGGGGGGGGACGCGCTGAAGCTTTCTTT.

This clonotype was detected many times. This chain uses TRBV19 with TRBJ1-1; D is perhaps TRBD1 (5 bases). Trimming shortened V by 4 bases and J by 6 bases, and 12 bases separated the two germline ends. Germline lookup yields CDR1 LNHDA and CDR2 SQIVND (reference sequence). CDR3 length: 13 amino acids. CDR3 nucleotide sequence: TGTGCCAGTAGTACGACGCAGGGATCTGAAGCTTTCTTT. It encodes CASSTTQGSEAFF.

This clonotype has a count of ten or more. The genes are TRBV12-3 or TRBV12-4 and TRBJ2-1; 13 bases line up with TRBD2. With 5 bases clipped from V and 15 bases from J, the junction kept 4 bases outside the gene matches. This CDR3 region has 12 residues. The DNA of the CDR3 is TGTGCCAGCAGTATACTAGCGGGGGGGACGTTCTTC. It yields the protein CASSILAGGTFF.

This clonotype has a count of ten or more. This chain links TRBV12-3 or TRBV12-4 with TRBJ1-5, with D possibly being TRBD1 (6 bases). The CDR3 loop spans 15 amino acids. V was cut by 3 bases and J by 4 bases, with 13 bases left in between. The DNA for the CDR3 is TGTGCCAGCAGTTTTGCGGGGGGCGCGAATCAGCCCCAGCATTTT. It encodes CASSFAGGANQPQHF.